Listed here is a single T cell receptor beta chain. The study ran the assay at deep level. Using immunoSEQ multiplex PCR, the repertoire was profiled, and TCRdb retains in-frame clones only, with some absent. This sample has over a million clones, with about 80% found just once. This entry comes from a study of shared clonotypes between healthy human individuals. Every one of the donors was a Caucasian adult that lived in Nashville, Tennessee. This clonotype was sampled from a man younger than 30 in good health. Some clones in this sample may be carry-over from other donors' samples. The sequencing sample was made of memory CD4+ T cells from PBMCs. Subset described: CD45RA-negative fraction.

The DNA for the CDR3 is TGTGCCAGCAGCTTATCGGGACACCCGGGATCTGAAGCTTTCTTT. Its translation is CASSLSGHPGSEAFF. The chain couples TRBV11-3 to TRBJ1-1; D is possibly TRBD1 (6 bases). The CDR3 runs to 15 residues. Trimming took 2 bases from V and 6 from J, leaving 16 bases between them. The V gene's germline CDR1 is SGHNT and CDR2 YENEEA.